A selection of T cell receptor beta chains follows, all from one sample in a study of immune evolution from preneoplasia to lung adenocarcinoma. Sequenced by immunoSEQ multiplex PCR; TCRdb stores in-frame clones only, minus some. The sample contains 5,000 or so clones, about 80% of which appear only once. The sequenced material came from FFPE minimally invasive lung adenocarcinoma tissue. The receptors derive from a person aged 65 to 85 with lung adenocarcinoma. The CDR3 runs from the conserved cysteine through the conserved F or W. The D gene is left open where the match is weak. Expanded clones get a size class; other rows say once, few or many, or leave the size out.

j_call | clone_size | d_call | v_call | cdr3_nt | cdr3_aa
TRBJ1-5 | . | . | TRBV12-2 | TGTGCAAGTCGCTTAGCGCCGGGACCCCAGCATTTT | CASRLAPGPQHF
TRBJ1-5 | . | . | TRBV2 | TGTGCCAGCAGTGAAGGACAGGAGGGTTCGGATCAGCCCCAGCATTTT | CASSEGQEGSDQPQHF
TRBJ2-3 | . | TRBD1 | TRBV5-5 | TGTGCCAGCAGCTGGACAGGGCTTGGCACAGATACGCAGTATTTT | CASSWTGLGTDTQYF
TRBJ2-3 | . | TRBD1 | TRBV27 | TGTGCCAGCAGTTTAAGGCAGGGGGCAGATACGCAGTATTTT | CASSLRQGADTQYF
TRBJ1-5 | . | . | TRBV18 | TGTGCCAGCTCACCAGGGGTGGCCCAGCCCCAGCATTTT | CASSPGVAQPQHF
TRBJ1-6 | . | . | TRBV9 | TGTGCCAGCAGCGCCGGGGCGGTGAATTCACCCCTCCACTTT | CASSAGAVNSPLHF
TRBJ2-1 | . | TRBD2 | TRBV7-3 | TGTGCCAGCAGCTTAGCGGGAGGGGGCAATGAGCAGTTCTTC | CASSLAGGGNEQFF
TRBJ1-2 | once | TRBD1 | TRBV2 | TGTGCCAGCCGGGACAGGGACGAAAATGGCTACACCTTC | CASRDRDENGYTF
TRBJ2-7 | once | TRBD2 | TRBV6-6 | TGTGCCAGCAGCCTAAAGCGGGAGGGACTTCACGAGCAGTACTTC | CASSLKREGLHEQYF
TRBJ2-3 | . | . | TRBV30 | TGTGCCTGGAGGGGGCGCGGGACAAAGGCAGATACGCAGTATTTT | CAWRGRGTKADTQYF
TRBJ1-1 | few | . | TRBV6-5 | TGTGCCAGCAGTCGAGGGGAGATATCGAACACTGAAGCTTTCTTT | CASSRGEISNTEAFF
TRBJ1-3 | . | . | TRBV6-5 | TGTGCCAGCAGTTACTACCCTGCCCCTGGAAACACCATATATTTT | CASSYYPAPGNTIYF
TRBJ2-7 | large | TRBD1 | TRBV5-1 | TGCGCCAGCAGCCTCAACCCGGGACAGGGGGCAGGCGAGCAGTACTTC | CASSLNPGQGAGEQYF
TRBJ1-1 | . | . | TRBV21-1 | TGTGCCAGCAGCAAAGTTTGTGCGACGGACACTGAAGCTTTCTTT | CASSKVCATDTEAFF
TRBJ2-2 | few | . | TRBV12-2 | TGTGCAAGTCGCCTTGGACAGATCGAAAACACCGGGGAGCTGTTTTTT | CASRLGQIENTGELFF
TRBJ2-1 | . | . | TRBV30 | TGTGCCTGGAGTGTCCTCAGCAATGAGCAGTTCTTC | CAWSVLSNEQFF
TRBJ2-7 | . | TRBD1 | TRBV29-1 | TGCAGCGTTCGAACCGGGACAGGGGAAATCGAGCAGTACTTC | CSVRTGTGEIEQYF
TRBJ1-1 | . | . | TRBV18 | TGTGCCAGCTCACCGGAGGGACCCCTCGAAGCTTTCTTT | CASSPEGPLEAFF
TRBJ2-7 | . | . | TRBV7-8 | TGTGCCAGCAGCCCCCAGGTCTACGAGCAGTACTTC | CASSPQVYEQYF
TRBJ2-5 | . | TRBD1 | TRBV30 | TGTGCCTGGAGACCTTGGACAGGGGGCCAAGAGACCCAGTACTTC | CAWRPWTGGQETQYF
TRBJ2-1 | . | TRBD1 | TRBV11-2 | TGTGCCAGCAGCCCTACGGGACAGGGATTAAATGAGCAGTTCTTC | CASSPTGQGLNEQFF
TRBJ2-6 | . | . | TRBV11-2 | TGTGCCAGCAGCTTGGGCCACTCTGGGGCCAACGTCCTGACTTTC | CASSLGHSGANVLTF
TRBJ2-1 | . | . | TRBV19 | TGTGCCAGTAGTGCGATGGGGGTCAATGAGCAGTTCTTC | CASSAMGVNEQFF
TRBJ2-2 | . | . | TRBV28 | TGTGCCAGCAGTTTTTTACGGACCAACACCGGGGAGCTGTTTTTT | CASSFLRTNTGELFF
TRBJ1-2 | . | TRBD1 | TRBV28 | TGTGCCAGCAGTTTAGGACAATCAGGGGGTGAAAGCTACACCTTC | CASSLGQSGGESYTF
TRBJ1-1 | . | TRBD1 | TRBV19 | TGTGCCAGTAGTCTTTCGACAGGGGCTACTGAAGCTTTCTTT | CASSLSTGATEAFF
TRBJ2-7 | . | TRBD2 | TRBV10-3 | TGTGCCATCAGATCCGCCACTAGCGGGATCGGCGAGCAGTACTTC | CAIRSATSGIGEQYF
TRBJ1-2 | few | . | TRBV28 | TGTGCCAGTTACGTGGGGGGTTCCTATGGCTACACCTTC | CASYVGGSYGYTF
TRBJ1-5 | . | . | TRBV25-1 | TGTGCCAGCAGTGCGGGCAGGGTTAATCAGCCCCAGCATTTT | CASSAGRVNQPQHF
TRBJ1-5 | . | . | TRBV28 | TGTGCCAGCAGTTCTAGTTGGGGGGGGGCTTTTCAGCCCCAGCATTTT | CASSSSWGGAFQPQHF
TRBJ1-6 | . | TRBD1 | TRBV5-1 | TGCGCCAGCAGCTTACAGGGGGTTGATAATTCACCCCTCCACTTT | CASSLQGVDNSPLHF
TRBJ2-3 | . | . | TRBV28 | TGTGCCAGCAGTTTATGGTCGGATCAGTCAGATACGCAGTATTTT | CASSLWSDQSDTQYF
TRBJ2-1 | few | . | TRBV7-2 | TGTGCCAGCAGCTCAAGGGGGACTCCCCTTCACAATGAGCAGTTCTTC | CASSSRGTPLHNEQFF
TRBJ1-2 | . | TRBD1 | TRBV7-2 | TGTGCCAGCAGATCGACCGGGACAGACCAATATGGCTACACCTTC | CASRSTGTDQYGYTF
TRBJ2-1 | . | TRBD2 | TRBV10-3 | TGTGCCATCAGTGGGGGTCTAGCGGGCGACGAGCAGTTCTTC | CAISGGLAGDEQFF
TRBJ2-7 | . | TRBD1 | TRBV6-1 | TGTGCTCTGACAGGGGGCCCCTACGAGCAGTACTTC | CALTGGPYEQYF
TRBJ2-3 | . | . | TRBV5-1 | TGCGCCAGCAGCTTGGTCAATGCTGCAGATACGCAGTATTTT | CASSLVNAADTQYF
TRBJ2-1 | . | TRBD2 | TRBV5-1 | TGCGCCAGCAGCTTGGGACTAGCGGGAACTGAGCAGTTCTTC | CASSLGLAGTEQFF
TRBJ2-2 | . | . | TRBV10-1 | TGCGCCAGCAGTGACCTCGAAATGAGCGGGGAGCTGTTTTTT | CASSDLEMSGELFF
TRBJ2-7 | . | . | TRBV27 | TGTGCCAGCGTTTCGCAGGCCTACGAGCAGTACTTC | CASVSQAYEQYF
TRBJ2-7 | . | TRBD2 | TRBV7-6 | TGTGCCAGCAGCTTAGCTGCGGGAGGCTCCTACGAGCAGTACTTC | CASSLAAGGSYEQYF
TRBJ2-1 | . | TRBD2 | TRBV19 | TGTGCCAGTAGTAAACTAGCGGGAGTATCGAATGAGCAGTTCTTC | CASSKLAGVSNEQFF